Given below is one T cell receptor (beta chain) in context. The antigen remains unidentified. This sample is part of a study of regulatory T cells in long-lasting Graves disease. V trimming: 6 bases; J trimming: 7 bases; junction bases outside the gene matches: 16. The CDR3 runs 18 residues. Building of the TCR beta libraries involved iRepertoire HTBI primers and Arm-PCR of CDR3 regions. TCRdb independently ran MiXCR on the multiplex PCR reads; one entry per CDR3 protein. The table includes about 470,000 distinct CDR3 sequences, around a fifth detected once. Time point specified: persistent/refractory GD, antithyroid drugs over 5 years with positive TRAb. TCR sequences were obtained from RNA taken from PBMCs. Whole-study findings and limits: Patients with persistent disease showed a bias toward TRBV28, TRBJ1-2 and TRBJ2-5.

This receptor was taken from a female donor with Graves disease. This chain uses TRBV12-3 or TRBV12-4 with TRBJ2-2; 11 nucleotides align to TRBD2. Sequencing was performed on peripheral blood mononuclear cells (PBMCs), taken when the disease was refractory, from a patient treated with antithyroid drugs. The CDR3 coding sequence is TGTGCCAGCAGGTGGGGTCGTACTAGCGGGAGCGTGGGCGGGGAGCTGTTTTTT. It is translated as CASRWGRTSGSVGGELFF.